This T cell receptor (beta chain) was captured in a study of post-analysis software for immune sequencing data. Study-wide background: The disease courses covered relapsing-remitting, secondary progressive and progressive-relapsing multiple sclerosis.

Study results and caveats: A significant reduction in normalized Chao1 diversity was observed in multiple sclerosis patients versus controls.

Every TCR beta cDNA library bore unique molecular identifiers. T cells numbering roughly 1 to 10 million yielded a few hundred thousand cDNA molecules. TCRdb processed the PCR reads anew with MiXCR; each CDR3 protein has one entry. This sample has about 460,000 distinct CDR3 sequences; under 55% occur once, and the top ten carry about 12%. Points on this clonotype: Its target is unknown. One end of the junction varies from germline; a read error may be responsible.

Material for sequencing was blood. The receptor was isolated from a girl between 10 and 17 years old with multiple sclerosis.

In DNA, the CDR3 is TGTGCCAGCAGCCCCAAAGGATTACAGGGAGCCAAAAACATTCGGTACTTC. Protein: CASSPKGLQGAKNIRYF. The V gene is TRBV3-1, the J gene TRBJ2-4, with TRBD1 as a possible D gene (6 bases). The CDR3 spans 17 residues. Germline CDR1 LGHDT, CDR2 YNNKEL (reference sequence).